Shown below are 2 T cell receptor beta chains from a single sample sequenced in a study of blood T cell repertoires in COVID-19 (dated by TCRdb to 2018 to 2020). Library preparation employed the immunoSEQ multiplex PCR assay. TCRdb's version of the immuneACCESS table is confined to in-frame rearrangements and falls short of the full clone set. An unresolved V gene accounts for under half of the shortfall where checked; the remainder is of unknown origin. For this sample the table gives 200,000 to 250,000 clones, of which roughly 80% were detected only once. Roughly 2.3% of the sample is held by the ten biggest clonotypes. Source material: peripheral blood. All receptors come from a woman aged 55-69 years with acute or convalescent COVID-19.

The chain combines TRBV4-3 with TRBJ2-6; D gene ambiguous. The CDR3 extends over 15 amino acids. Germline assignment: CDR1 LGHNA and CDR2 YSLEER. With 1 base removed from V and 4 bases from J, the gap between germline ends came to 8 bases. The DNA of the CDR3 is TGCGCCAGCAGCCAAGGGGCGTACGGGGCCAACGTCCTGACTTTC. The encoded protein is CASSQGAYGANVLTF.

The chain links TRBV7-9 to TRBJ2-1, with 8 nucleotides matching TRBD2. The CDR3 spans 16 residues. Germline V gene sequence: CDR1 SEHNR, CDR2 FQNEAQ (reference sequence). Unmatched junction bases numbered 6, after V lost 4 bases and J lost 1 base. The CDR3 protein is CASSSGGAGSYNEQFF. CDR3 DNA sequence: TGTGCCAGCAGCTCCGGGGGGGCCGGGTCCTACAATGAGCAGTTCTTC.